This T cell receptor beta chain was profiled in a study of shared clonotypes between healthy human individuals. Study-wide context: Per-donor plates numbered three CD4 naive, three CD4 memory, two CD8 naive and one CD8 memory. Study-level results: Rarefaction indicated that sorted-subset sequencing remained incomplete although depth was large.

The germline CDR1 and CDR2 sequences are SGHDT and YYEEEE. The CDR3 is made up of 16 amino acids. The V end was cut by 3 bases, the J end by 1 base, with 15 bases between. For this clone: Antigen: not known.

The repertoire was sequenced with immunoSEQ multiplex PCR; TCRdb's copy has only in-frame clones and lacks some. The sample includes 2 million to 2.5 million clones, over 90% of them seen just once. V usage is TRBV5-6 and J usage is TRBJ2-3; perhaps TRBD1 as D (6 bases). The sequenced sample was naive CD4+ T cells from PBMCs. Subset reported: CD45RA+ positively selected. This sequence was found in a man between 18 and 35 years old in good health. Some clones in this sample may be carry-over from other donors' samples. CDR3 bases: TGTGCCAGCAGCTACATGACAGGCGGAGGCACAGATACGCAGTATTTT. Its protein product is CASSYMTGGGTDTQYF.